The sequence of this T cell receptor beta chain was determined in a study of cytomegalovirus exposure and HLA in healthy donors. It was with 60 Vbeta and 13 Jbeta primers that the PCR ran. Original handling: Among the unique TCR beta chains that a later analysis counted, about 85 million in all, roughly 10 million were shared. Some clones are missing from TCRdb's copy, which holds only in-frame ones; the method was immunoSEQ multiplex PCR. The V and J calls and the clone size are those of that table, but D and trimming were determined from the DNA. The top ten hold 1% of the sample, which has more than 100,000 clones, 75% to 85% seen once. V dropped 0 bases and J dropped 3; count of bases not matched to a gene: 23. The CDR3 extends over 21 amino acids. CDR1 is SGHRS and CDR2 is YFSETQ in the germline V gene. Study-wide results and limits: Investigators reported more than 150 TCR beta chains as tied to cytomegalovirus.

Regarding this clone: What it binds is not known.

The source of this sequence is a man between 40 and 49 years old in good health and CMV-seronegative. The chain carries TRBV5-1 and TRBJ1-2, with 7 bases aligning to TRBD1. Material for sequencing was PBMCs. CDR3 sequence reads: CASSLGRRVTAEGASDYGYTF. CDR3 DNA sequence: TGCGCCAGCAGCTTGGGCAGGAGGGTAACCGCTGAGGGGGCCTCGGACTATGGCTACACCTTC. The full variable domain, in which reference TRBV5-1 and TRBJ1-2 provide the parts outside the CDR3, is KAGVTQTPRYLIKTRGQQVTLSCSPISGHRSVSWYQQTPGQGLQFLFEYFSETQRNKGNFPGRFSGRQFSNSRSEMNVSTLELGDSALYLCASSLGRRVTAEGASDYGYTFGSGTRLTVV.